This T cell receptor (beta chain) is drawn from a study of metastatic and nonmetastatic thyroid tumors. The wider study: Across peripheral blood and tumor or nodule tissue samples taken from malignant and benign thyroid patients, the repertoires were compared with one another.

V was clipped by 7 bases and J by 2 bases; unmatched bases: 14. In germline, CDR1 is MNHNS, CDR2 SASEGT. CDR3 length: 17 residues. Study-level findings and limits: Relative to benign nodules, malignant thyroid tumors were reportedly characterized by significantly elevated TCR beta diversity in blood and tumor.

In this sample, this clone is medium-sized. Its antigen is still unknown. The authors' processing: A classifier of distant metastasis in papillary thyroid cancer was built from CDR3 differences (across clinicopathological groups). Using MiXCR, TCRdb reanalyzed the PCR reads. TCRdb, rather than the study authors, made the V and J calls. The sample has some 13,000 clones, under 25% seen once; the top ten hold approximately 15%. Each patient came to thyroid surgery without any prior treatment (of any kind). This clonotype was sampled from a female donor with papillary thyroid cancer or a benign thyroid nodule (not recorded which). Some clones in this sample may be carry-over from other donors' samples. The sequenced sample was adjacent normal tissue. V is TRBV6-1 and J is TRBJ2-7; 10 bases fit TRBD2. The CDR3 DNA reads as TGTGCCAGCACCCCCGGTCTAGCGGGAGAGTTTCCCTACGAGCAGTACTTC. Translation gives CASTPGLAGEFPYEQYF.